The rows below give T cell receptor beta chains drawn from one sample of a study of neurological immune-mediated disorders. TCRdb independently ran MiXCR on the 5' RACE reads; one entry per CDR3 protein. The sample includes 80,000 or so distinct CDR3 sequences, 9.4% seen only once; the top ten take about 1.8%. Sequenced: PBMCs. The receptors come from a man in his forties or fifties in good health. The CDR3 runs from the conserved cysteine through the conserved F or W. D genes are given only for firm matches. For some rows the clone size is stated as once, few or many, or as a class when expanded; others skip it.

many	TRBD2	TRBV6-5	TRBJ2-1	CASSGTSDREQFF	TGTGCCAGCAGTGGGACTAGCGACAGAGAGCAGTTCTTC
many	.	TRBV29-1	TRBJ2-7	CSVVQALFSYEQYF	TGCAGCGTTGTCCAGGCCTTATTCTCCTACGAGCAGTACTTC
many	.	TRBV20-1	TRBJ1-5	CSAQRTWNSNQPQHF	TGCAGTGCCCAAAGGACCTGGAATAGCAATCAGCCCCAGCATTTT
few	.	TRBV11-2	TRBJ2-1	CASSLEAGINEQFF	TGTGCCAGCAGCTTAGAGGCAGGGATCAATGAGCAGTTCTTC
few	.	TRBV6-1	TRBJ1-4	CASSETERFWSNEKLFF	TGTGCCAGCAGTGAGACAGAACGATTTTGGTCTAATGAAAAACTGTTTTTT
many	.	TRBV20-1	TRBJ2-3	CSARTFDTQYF	TGCAGTGCTAGAACATTCGATACGCAGTATTTT
few	.	TRBV7-9	TRBJ2-2	CASSLGGTTGELFF	TGTGCCAGCAGCTTAGGCGGCACCACCGGGGAGCTGTTTTTT
many	.	TRBV20-1	TRBJ2-5	CSASLARETQYF	TGCAGTGCTAGTCTAGCGAGGGAGACCCAGTACTTC
many	.	TRBV5-1	TRBJ2-7	CASSPGTPNSYEQYF	TGCGCCAGCAGCCCAGGGACACCTAACTCCTACGAGCAGTACTTC
.	.	TRBV12-3/TRBV12-4	TRBJ2-2	CASSGRGTGELFF	TGTGCCAGCAGTGGCCGTGGCACCGGGGAGCTGTTTTTT
many	TRBD1	TRBV7-9	TRBJ2-6	CASSATGFRGSGANVLTF	TGTGCCAGCAGCGCGACAGGGTTTAGAGGTTCTGGGGCCAACGTCCTGACTTTC
many	.	TRBV5-1	TRBJ2-7	CASSWGQEAYEQYF	TGCGCCAGCAGCTGGGGACAAGAAGCTTACGAGCAGTACTTC
once	.	TRBV25-1	TRBJ2-1	CASSWMPANNEQFF	TGTGCCAGCAGCTGGATGCCAGCCAACAATGAGCAGTTCTTC
many	TRBD1	TRBV6-2/TRBV6-3	TRBJ1-5	CASSHTRDRLNQPQHF	TGTGCCAGCAGCCATACCCGGGACAGGCTGAATCAGCCCCAGCATTTT
many	.	TRBV5-1	TRBJ2-3	CASREGLPTDTQYF	TGCGCCAGCCGCGAGGGACTCCCAACAGATACGCAGTATTTT
.	.	TRBV12-3/TRBV12-4	TRBJ1-2	CASSLEVDGYTF	TGTGCCAGCAGTCTGGAGGTAGATGGCTACACCTTC
many	TRBD2	TRBV29-1	TRBJ2-2	CSAGTILTGELFF	TGCAGCGCAGGGACTATCCTCACCGGGGAGCTGTTTTTT
many	TRBD1	TRBV7-2	TRBJ2-5	CASSVSGGWRETQYF	TGTGCCAGCAGCGTATCAGGGGGCTGGAGGGAGACCCAGTACTTC
many	.	TRBV5-1	TRBJ2-3	CASSSGQRQNLDTQYF	TGCGCCAGCAGCTCCGGACAGCGGCAAAATTTGGATACGCAGTATTTT
many	.	TRBV6-5	TRBJ1-4	CASSYTQGNGKLFF	TGTGCCAGCAGTTACACCCAGGGAAACGGAAAACTGTTTTTT
many	.	TRBV5-1	TRBJ2-2	CASSLLGEFNGELFF	TGCGCCAGCAGCTTGCTGGGGGAATTCAACGGGGAGCTGTTTTTT
many	.	TRBV5-1	TRBJ1-2	CASSLGQGRDGYTF	TGCGCCAGCAGCTTGGGTCAGGGAAGGGATGGCTACACCTTC
.	.	TRBV30	TRBJ1-5	CAWSPRGYSNQPQHF	TGTGCCTGGAGCCCTAGAGGCTATAGCAATCAGCCCCAGCATTTT
many	.	TRBV4-1	TRBJ2-1	CASSQVIRNEQFF	TGCGCCAGCAGCCAAGTAATTAGGAATGAGCAGTTCTTC